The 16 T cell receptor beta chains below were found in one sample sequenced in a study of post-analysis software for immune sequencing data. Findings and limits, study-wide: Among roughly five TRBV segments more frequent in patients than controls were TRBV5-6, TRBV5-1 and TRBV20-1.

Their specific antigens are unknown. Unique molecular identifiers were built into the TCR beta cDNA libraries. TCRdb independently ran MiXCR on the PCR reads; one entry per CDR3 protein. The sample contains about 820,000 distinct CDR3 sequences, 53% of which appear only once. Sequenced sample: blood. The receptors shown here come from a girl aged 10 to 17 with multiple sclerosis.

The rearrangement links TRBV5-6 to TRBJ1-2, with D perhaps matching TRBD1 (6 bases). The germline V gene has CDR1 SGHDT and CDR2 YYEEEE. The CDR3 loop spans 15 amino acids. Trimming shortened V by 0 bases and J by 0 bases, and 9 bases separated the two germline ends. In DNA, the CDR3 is TGTGCCAGCAGCTTGGTTGGGGGGCCTAACTATGGCTACACCTTC. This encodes CASSLVGGPNYGYTF.

CDR3 sequence (DNA): TGCGCCAGCAGCTTGGCCTGGATAGGGGGTAGTGAGCAGTTCTTC. Its protein product is CASSLAWIGGSEQFF. V usage is TRBV5-1 and J usage is TRBJ2-1; D is perhaps TRBD1 (6 bases). Trimming removed 0 bases from V and 9 bases from J, with 16 bases in between. This CDR3 region has 15 residues. Germline CDR1 SGHRS, CDR2 YFSETQ.

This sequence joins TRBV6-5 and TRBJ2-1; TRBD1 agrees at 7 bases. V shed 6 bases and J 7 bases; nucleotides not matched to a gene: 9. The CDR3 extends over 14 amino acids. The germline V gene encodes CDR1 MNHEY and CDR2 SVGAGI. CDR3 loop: CASSPGQRGNEQFF. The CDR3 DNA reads TGTGCCAGCAGCCCGGGACAGCGAGGGAATGAGCAGTTCTTC.

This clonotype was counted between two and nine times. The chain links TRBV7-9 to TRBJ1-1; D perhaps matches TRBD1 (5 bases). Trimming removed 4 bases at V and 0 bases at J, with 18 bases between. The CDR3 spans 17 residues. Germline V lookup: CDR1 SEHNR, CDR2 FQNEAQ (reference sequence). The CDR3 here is CASSSQWAGPMNTEAFF. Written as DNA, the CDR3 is TGTGCCAGCAGCTCCCAGTGGGCAGGGCCCATGAACACTGAAGCTTTCTTT.

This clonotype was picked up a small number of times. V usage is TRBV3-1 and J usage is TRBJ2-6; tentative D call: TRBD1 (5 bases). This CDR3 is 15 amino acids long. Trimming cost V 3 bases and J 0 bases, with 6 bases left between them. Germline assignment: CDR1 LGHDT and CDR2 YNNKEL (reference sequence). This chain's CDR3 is CASSHTGSGANVLTF. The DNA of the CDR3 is TGTGCCAGCAGCCATACAGGCTCTGGGGCCAACGTCCTGACTTTC.

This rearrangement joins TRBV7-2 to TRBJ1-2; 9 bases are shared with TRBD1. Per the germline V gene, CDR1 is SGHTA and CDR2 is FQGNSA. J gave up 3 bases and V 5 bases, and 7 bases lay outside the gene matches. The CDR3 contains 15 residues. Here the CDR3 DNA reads TGTGCCAGCAGCCCGGGACAGGGAATAGACTATGGCTACACCTTC. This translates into CASSPGQGIDYGYTF.

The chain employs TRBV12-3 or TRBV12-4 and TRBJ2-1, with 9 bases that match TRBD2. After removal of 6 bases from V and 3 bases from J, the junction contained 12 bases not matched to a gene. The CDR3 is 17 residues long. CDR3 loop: CASRQGSGSGGYNEQFF. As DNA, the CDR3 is TGTGCCAGCAGGCAGGGTAGCGGGAGTGGTGGCTACAATGAGCAGTTCTTC.

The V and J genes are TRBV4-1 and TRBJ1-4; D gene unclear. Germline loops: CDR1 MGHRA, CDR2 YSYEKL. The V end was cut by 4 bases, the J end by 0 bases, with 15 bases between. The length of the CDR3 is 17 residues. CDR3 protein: CASSRGPSAATNEKLFF. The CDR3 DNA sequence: TGCGCCAGCAGCCGAGGACCTTCGGCAGCAACTAATGAAAAACTGTTTTTT.

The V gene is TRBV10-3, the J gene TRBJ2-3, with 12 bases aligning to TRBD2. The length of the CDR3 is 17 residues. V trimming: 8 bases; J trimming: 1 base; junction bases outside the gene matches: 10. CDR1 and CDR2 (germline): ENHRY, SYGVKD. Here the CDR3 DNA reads TGTGCCATCTCCCCTAGCGGGGGGGCCGTTGGCACAGATACGCAGTATTTT. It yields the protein CAISPSGGAVGTDTQYF.

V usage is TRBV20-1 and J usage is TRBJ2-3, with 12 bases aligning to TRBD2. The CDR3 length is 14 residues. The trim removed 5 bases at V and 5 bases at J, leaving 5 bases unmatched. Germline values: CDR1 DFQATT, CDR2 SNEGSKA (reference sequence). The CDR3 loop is CSAAGTSGRDTQYF. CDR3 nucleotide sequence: TGCAGTGCTGCCGGGACTAGCGGGCGAGATACGCAGTATTTT.

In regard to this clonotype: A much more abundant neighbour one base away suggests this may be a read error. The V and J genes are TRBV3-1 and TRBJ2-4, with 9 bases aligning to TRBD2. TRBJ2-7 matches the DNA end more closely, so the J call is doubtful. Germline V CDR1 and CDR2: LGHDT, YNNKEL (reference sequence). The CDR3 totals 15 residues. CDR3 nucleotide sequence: TGTGCCAGCAGCCAAGGGTCTAGCGGGACCTACGAGCAGTACTTC. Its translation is CASSQGSSGTYEQYF.

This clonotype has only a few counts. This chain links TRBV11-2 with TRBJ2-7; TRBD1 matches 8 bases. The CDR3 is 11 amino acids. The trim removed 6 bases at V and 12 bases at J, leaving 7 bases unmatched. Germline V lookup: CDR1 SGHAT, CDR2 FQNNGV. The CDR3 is CASSPDRGVYF. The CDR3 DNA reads TGTGCCAGCAGTCCCGACAGGGGAGTGTACTTC.

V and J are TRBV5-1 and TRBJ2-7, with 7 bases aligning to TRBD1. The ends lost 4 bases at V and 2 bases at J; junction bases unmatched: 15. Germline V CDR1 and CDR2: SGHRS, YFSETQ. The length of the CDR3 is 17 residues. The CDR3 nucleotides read TGCGCCAGCAGCCGAGGTGCACCGGGACAGCTCACCTACGAGCAGTACTTC. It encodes CASSRGAPGQLTYEQYF.

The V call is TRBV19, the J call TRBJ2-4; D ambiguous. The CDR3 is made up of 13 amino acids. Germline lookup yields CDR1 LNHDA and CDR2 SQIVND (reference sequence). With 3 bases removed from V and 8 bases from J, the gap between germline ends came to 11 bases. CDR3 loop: CASSIVVMDIQYF. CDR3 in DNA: TGTGCCAGTAGTATCGTGGTCATGGACATTCAGTACTTC.

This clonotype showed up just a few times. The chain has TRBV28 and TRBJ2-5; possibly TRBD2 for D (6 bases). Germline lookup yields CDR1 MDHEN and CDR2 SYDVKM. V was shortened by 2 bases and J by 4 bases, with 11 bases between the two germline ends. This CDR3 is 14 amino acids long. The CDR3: CASSLGGPPETQYF. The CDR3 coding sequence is TGTGCCAGCAGTTTAGGAGGGCCCCCAGAGACCCAGTACTTC. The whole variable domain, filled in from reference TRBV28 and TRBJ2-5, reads DVKVTQSSRYLVKRTGEKVFLECVQDMDHENMFWYRQDPGLGLRLIYFSYDVKMKEKGDIPEGYSVSREKKERFSLILESASTNQTSMYLCASSLGGPPETQYFGPGTRLLVL.

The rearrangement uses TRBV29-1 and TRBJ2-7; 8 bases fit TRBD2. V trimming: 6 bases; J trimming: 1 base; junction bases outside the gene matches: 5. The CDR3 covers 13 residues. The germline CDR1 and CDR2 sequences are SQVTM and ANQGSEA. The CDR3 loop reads CSVRGGLSYEQYF. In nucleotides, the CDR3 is TGCAGCGTCCGGGGGGGATTGTCCTACGAGCAGTACTTC.